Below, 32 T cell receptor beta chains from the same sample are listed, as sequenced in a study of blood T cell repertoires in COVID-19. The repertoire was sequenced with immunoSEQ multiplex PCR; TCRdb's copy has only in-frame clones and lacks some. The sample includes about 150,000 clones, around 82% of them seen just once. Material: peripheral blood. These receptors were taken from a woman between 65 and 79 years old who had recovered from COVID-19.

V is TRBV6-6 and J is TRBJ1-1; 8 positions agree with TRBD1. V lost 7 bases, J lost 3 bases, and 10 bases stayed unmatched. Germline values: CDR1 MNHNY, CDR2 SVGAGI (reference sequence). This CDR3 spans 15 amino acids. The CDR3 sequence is CASNRRGLADTEAFF. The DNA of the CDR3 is TGTGCCAGCAATCGCAGGGGGCTCGCGGACACTGAAGCTTTCTTT.

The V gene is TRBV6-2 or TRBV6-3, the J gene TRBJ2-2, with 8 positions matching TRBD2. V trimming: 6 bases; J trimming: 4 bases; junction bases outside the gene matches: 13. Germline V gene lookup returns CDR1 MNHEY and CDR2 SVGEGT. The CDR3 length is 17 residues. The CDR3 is CASSSRGGGDSTGELFF. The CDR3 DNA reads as TGTGCCAGCAGCAGCCGGGGGGGCGGAGACTCCACCGGGGAGCTGTTTTTT.

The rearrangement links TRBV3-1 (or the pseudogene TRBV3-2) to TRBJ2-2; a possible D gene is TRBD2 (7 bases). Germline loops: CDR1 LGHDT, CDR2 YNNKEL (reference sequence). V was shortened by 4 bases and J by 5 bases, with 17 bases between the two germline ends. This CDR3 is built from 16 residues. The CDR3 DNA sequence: TGTGCCAGCAGCCTAATGGCGGGGGCGGGGACCGGGGAGCTGTTTTTT. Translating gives CASSLMAGAGTGELFF.

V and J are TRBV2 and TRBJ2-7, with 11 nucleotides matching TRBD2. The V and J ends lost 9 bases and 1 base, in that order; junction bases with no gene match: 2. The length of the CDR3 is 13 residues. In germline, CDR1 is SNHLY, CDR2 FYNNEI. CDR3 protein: CARRLAGSYEQYF. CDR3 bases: TGTGCCAGACGACTAGCGGGGTCCTACGAGCAGTACTTC.

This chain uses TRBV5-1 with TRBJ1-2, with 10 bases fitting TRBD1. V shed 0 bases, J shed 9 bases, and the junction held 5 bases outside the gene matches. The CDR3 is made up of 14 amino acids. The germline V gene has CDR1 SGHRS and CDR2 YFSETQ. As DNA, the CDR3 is TGCGCCAGCAGCTTGGGTGGGACAGGGGAAAGCTACACCTTC. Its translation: CASSLGGTGESYTF.

The CDR3 DNA reads TGTGCCAGCAGTGAAGCGCTTGGTGGGCAGGGAGGAGGCTACACCTTC. Residues: CASSEALGGQGGGYTF. The rearrangement joins TRBV6-1 to TRBJ1-2; TRBD1 is a possible D gene (5 bases). The CDR3 has 16 amino acids. Germline assignment: CDR1 MNHNS and CDR2 SASEGT. V was pared by 0 bases and J by 8 bases, with 19 bases between.

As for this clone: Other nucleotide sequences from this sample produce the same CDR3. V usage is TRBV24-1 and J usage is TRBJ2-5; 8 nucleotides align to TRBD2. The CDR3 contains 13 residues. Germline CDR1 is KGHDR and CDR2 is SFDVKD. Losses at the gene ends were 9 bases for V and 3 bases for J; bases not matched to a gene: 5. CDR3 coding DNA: TGTGCCACCTCCCGGGGGGGGGAAGAGACCCAGTACTTC. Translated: CATSRGGEETQYF.

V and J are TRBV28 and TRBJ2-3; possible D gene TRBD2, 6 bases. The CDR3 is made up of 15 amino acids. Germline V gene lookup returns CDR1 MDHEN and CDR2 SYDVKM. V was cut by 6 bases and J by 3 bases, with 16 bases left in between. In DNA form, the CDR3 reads TGTGCCAGCAGCAACGCCGGGGAGGCGACAGATACGCAGTATTTT. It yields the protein CASSNAGEATDTQYF.

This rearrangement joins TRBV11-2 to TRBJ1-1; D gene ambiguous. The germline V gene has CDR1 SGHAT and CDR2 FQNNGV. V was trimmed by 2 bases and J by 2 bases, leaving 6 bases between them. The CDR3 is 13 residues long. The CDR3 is CASSLQVNTEAFF. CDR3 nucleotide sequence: TGTGCCAGCAGCTTACAGGTCAACACTGAAGCTTTCTTT.

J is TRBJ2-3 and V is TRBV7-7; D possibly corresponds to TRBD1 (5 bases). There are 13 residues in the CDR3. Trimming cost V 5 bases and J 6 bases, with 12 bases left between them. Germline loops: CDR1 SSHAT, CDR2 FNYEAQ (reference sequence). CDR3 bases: TGTGCCAGCAGCCCCCAGGGCCCGGATACGCAGTATTTT. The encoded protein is CASSPQGPDTQYF.

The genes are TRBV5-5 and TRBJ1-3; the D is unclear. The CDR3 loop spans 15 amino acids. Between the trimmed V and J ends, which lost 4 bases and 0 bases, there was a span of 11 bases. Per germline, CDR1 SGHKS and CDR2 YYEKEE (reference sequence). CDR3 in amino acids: CASSPVGASGNTIYF. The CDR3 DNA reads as TGTGCCAGCAGCCCCGTGGGAGCCTCTGGAAACACCATATATTTT.

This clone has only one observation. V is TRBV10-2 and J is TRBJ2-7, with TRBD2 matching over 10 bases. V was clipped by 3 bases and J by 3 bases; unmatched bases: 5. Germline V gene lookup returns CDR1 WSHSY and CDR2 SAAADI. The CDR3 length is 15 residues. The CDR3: CASSDPLAGNYEQYF. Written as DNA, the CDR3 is TGCGCCAGCAGTGACCCACTAGCGGGGAACTACGAGCAGTACTTC.

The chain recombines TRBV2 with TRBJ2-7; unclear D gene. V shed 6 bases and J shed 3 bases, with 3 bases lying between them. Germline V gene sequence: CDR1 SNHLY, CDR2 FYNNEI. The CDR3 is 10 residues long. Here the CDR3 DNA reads TGTGCCAGCAGGAGCTACGAGCAGTACTTC. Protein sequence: CASRSYEQYF.

The CDR3 reads CASSSYTDTQYF. The CDR3 DNA follows: TGTGCCAGCAGTTCTTACACAGATACGCAGTATTTT. The chain couples TRBV7-3 to TRBJ2-3; no reliable D call. The CDR3 is 12 residues long. The germline gives CDR1 SGHTA, CDR2 FQGTGA. Deletions cut 6 bases from V and 2 bases from J, with 6 bases between.

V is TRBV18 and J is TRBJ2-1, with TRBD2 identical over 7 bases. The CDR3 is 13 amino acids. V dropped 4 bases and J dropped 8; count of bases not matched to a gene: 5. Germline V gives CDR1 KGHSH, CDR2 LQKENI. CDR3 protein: CASSRDYPDEQFF. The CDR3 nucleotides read TGTGCCAGCTCACGGGACTACCCCGATGAGCAGTTCTTC.

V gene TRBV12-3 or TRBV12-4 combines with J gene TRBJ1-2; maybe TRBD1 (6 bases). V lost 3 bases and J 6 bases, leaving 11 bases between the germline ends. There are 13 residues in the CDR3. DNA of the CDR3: TGTGCCAGCAGTTTGTCGCAGGGGAATGGCTACACCTTC. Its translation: CASSLSQGNGYTF.

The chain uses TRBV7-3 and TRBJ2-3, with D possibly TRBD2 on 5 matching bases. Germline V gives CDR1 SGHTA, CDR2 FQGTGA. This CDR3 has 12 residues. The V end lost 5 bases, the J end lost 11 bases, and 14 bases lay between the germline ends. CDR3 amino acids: CASSATRERQYF. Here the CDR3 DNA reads TGTGCCAGCAGCGCCACTCGGGAACGGCAGTATTTT.

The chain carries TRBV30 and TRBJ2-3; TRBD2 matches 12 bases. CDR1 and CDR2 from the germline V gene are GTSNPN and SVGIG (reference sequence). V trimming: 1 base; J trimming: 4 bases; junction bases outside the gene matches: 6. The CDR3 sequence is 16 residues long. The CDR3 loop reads CAWSAGLAGWADTQYF. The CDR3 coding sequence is TGTGCCTGGAGTGCCGGACTAGCGGGATGGGCAGATACGCAGTATTTT. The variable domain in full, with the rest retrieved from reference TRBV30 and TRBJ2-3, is SQTIHQWPATLVQPVGSPLSLECTVEGTSNPNLYWYRQAAGRGLQLLFYSVGIGQISSEVPQNLSASRPQDRQFILSSKKLLLSDSGFYLCAWSAGLAGWADTQYFGPGTRLTVL.

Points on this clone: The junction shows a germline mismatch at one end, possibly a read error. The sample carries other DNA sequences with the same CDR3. The CDR3: CASSLEGARGTEQFF. The CDR3 bases are TGTGCCAGCAGCTTGGAAGGGGCTAGGGGCACTGAGCAGTTCTTC. The chain joins TRBV5-1 to TRBJ2-1; a weak D match, TRBD1 (5 bases). This CDR3 has 15 residues. Germline-derived CDR1 and CDR2 are SGHRS and YFSETQ.

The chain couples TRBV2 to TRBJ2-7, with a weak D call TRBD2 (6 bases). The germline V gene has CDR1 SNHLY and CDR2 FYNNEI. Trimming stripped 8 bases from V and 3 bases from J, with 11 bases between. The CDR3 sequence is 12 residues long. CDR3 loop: CASRDSDYEQYF. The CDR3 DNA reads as TGTGCCAGCCGGGACTCGGACTACGAGCAGTACTTC. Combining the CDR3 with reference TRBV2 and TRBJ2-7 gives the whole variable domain EPEVTQTPSHQVTQMGQEVILRCVPISNHLYFYWYRQILGQKVEFLVSFYNNEISEKSEIFDDQFSVERPDGSNFTLKIRSTKLEDSAMYFCASRDSDYEQYFGPGTRLTVT.

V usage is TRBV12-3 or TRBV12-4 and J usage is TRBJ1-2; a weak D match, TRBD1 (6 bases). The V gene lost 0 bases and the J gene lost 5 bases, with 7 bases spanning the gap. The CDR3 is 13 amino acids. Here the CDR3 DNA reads TGTGCCAGCAGTTTAGCAGGGACATATGGCTACACCTTC. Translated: CASSLAGTYGYTF.

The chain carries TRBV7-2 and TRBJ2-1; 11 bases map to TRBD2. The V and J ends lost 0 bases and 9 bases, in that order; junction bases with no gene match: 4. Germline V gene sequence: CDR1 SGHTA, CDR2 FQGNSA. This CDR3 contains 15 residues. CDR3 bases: TGTGCCAGCAGCTTAGCTAGCGGGAGGGCCTCTGAGCAGTTCTTC. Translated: CASSLASGRASEQFF. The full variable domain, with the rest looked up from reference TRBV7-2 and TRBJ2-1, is GAGVSQSPSNKVTEKGKDVELRCDPISGHTALYWYRQSLGQGLEFLIYFQGNSAPDKSGLPSDRFSAERTGGSVSTLTIQRTQQEDSAVYLCASSLASGRASEQFFGPGTRLTVL.

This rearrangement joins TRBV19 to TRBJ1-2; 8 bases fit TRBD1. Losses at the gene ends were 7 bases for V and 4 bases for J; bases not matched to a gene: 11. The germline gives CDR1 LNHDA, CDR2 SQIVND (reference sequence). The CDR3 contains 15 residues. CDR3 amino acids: CASNSPDRAIYGYTF. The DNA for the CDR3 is TGTGCCAGTAACTCTCCGGACAGGGCGATCTATGGCTACACCTTC. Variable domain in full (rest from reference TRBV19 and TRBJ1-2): DGGITQSPKYLFRKEGQNVTLSCEQNLNHDAMYWYRQDPGQGLRLIYYSQIVNDFQKGDIAEGYSVSREKKESFPLTVTSAQKNPTAFYLCASNSPDRAIYGYTFGSGTRLTVV.

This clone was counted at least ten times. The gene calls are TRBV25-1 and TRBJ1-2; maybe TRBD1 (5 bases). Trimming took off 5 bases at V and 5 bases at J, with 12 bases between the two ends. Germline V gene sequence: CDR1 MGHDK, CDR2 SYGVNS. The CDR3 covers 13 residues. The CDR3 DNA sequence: TGTGCCAGCAGTAGGGGCAGGGAATATGGCTACACCTTC. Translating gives CASSRGREYGYTF.

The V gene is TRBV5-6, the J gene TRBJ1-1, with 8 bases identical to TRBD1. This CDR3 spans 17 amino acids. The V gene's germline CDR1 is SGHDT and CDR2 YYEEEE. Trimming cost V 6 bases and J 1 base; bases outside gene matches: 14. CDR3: CASIISGGMIRNTEAFF. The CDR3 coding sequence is TGTGCCAGCATCATTTCAGGGGGCATGATCAGGAACACTGAAGCTTTCTTT.

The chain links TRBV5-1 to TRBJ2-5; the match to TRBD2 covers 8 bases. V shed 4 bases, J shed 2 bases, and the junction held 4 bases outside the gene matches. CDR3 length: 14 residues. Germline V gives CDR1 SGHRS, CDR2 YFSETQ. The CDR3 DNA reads TGCGCCAGCAGCCCGGGAGGGCCTCAAGAGACCCAGTACTTC. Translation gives CASSPGGPQETQYF.

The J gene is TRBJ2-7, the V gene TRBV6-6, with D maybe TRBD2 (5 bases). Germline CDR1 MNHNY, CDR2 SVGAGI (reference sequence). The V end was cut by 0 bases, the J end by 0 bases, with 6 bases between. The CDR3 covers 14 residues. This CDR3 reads CASSYSGVSYEQYF. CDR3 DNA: TGTGCCAGCAGTTACTCGGGAGTCTCCTACGAGCAGTACTTC.

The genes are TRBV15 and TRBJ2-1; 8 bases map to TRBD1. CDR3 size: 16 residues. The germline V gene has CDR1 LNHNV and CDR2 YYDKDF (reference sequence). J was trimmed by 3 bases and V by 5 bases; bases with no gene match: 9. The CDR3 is CATSRGRTGNYNEQFF. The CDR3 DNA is TGTGCCACCAGCCGGGGACGGACAGGGAACTACAATGAGCAGTTCTTC.

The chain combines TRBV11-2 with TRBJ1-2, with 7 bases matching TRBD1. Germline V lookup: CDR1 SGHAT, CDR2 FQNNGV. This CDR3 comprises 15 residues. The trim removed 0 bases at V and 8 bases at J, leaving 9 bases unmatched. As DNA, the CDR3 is TGTGCCAGCAGCTTAGATGTCGGCAGGGGGGAAGGCTACACCTTC. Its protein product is CASSLDVGRGEGYTF. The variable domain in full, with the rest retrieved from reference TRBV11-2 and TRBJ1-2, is EAGVAQSPRYKIIEKRQSVAFWCNPISGHATLYWYQQILGQGPKLLIQFQNNGVVDDSQLPKDRFSAERLKGVDSTLKIQPAKLEDSAVYLCASSLDVGRGEGYTFGSGTRLTVV.

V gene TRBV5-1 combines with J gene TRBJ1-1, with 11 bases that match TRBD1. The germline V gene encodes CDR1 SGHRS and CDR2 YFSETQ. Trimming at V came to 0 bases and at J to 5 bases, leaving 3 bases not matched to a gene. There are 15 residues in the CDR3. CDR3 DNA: TGCGCCAGCAGCTTGGAGGACAGGGGGCTTACTGAAGCTTTCTTT. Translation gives CASSLEDRGLTEAFF.

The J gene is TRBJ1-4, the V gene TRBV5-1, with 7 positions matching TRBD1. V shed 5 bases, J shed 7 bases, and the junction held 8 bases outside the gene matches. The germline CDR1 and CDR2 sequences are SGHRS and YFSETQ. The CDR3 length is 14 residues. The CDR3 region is CASRERQGGEKLFF. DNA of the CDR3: TGCGCCAGCAGGGAACGACAGGGCGGTGAAAAACTGTTTTTT.

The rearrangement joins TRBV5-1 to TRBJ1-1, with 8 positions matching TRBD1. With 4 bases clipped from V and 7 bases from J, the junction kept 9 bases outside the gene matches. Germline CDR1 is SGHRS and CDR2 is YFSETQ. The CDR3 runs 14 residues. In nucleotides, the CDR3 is TGCGCCAGCAGCCCTCAGGGGGCGCGCGGTGAAGCTTTCTTT. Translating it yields CASSPQGARGEAFF.